The 19 T cell receptor beta chains below were found in one sample sequenced in a study of T cell repertoires in Merkel cell carcinoma. Clones were sequenced by immunoSEQ multiplex PCR, and TCRdb holds only the in-frame ones, with some missing. The table records 15,000 or so clones, roughly 71% of them present only once. Sequenced material: tumor tissue. All receptors come from an adult with Merkel cell carcinoma.

The chain is built from TRBV13 and TRBJ2-1; 7 bases match TRBD1. Germline assignment: CDR1 PRHDT and CDR2 FYEKMQ (reference sequence). The CDR3 length is 17 residues. V dropped 6 bases and J dropped 2; count of bases not matched to a gene: 13. CDR3 sequence: CASSFYLRGRAYNEQFF. As DNA, the CDR3 is TGTGCCAGCAGTTTTTACCTAAGGGGGCGCGCCTACAATGAGCAGTTCTTC.

The CDR3 reads CASSLATAEQFF. CDR3 DNA sequence: TGTGCCAGCAGCTTAGCTACGGCGGAACAGTTCTTC. The genes are TRBV7-9 and TRBJ2-1; D ambiguous. V was clipped by 0 bases and J by 13 bases, with 10 bases between them. This CDR3 spans 12 amino acids. CDR1 SEHNR and CDR2 FQNEAQ come from the germline V gene (reference sequence). Variable domain in full (rest from reference TRBV7-9 and TRBJ2-1): DTGVSQNPRHKITKRGQNVTFRCDPISEHNRLYWYRQTLGQGPEFLTYFQNEAQLEKSRLLSDRFSAERPKGSFSTLEIQRTEQGDSAMYLCASSLATAEQFFGPGTRLTVL.

The chain couples TRBV19 to TRBJ1-5, with no clear D. V was shortened by 5 bases and J by 6 bases, with 11 bases between the two germline ends. The CDR3 has 13 residues. CDR1 is LNHDA and CDR2 is SQIVND in the germline V gene (reference sequence). CDR3 coding DNA: TGTGCCAGTAGTCGTTTGGGAGGTCAGCCCCAGCATTTT. Translation gives CASSRLGGQPQHF. The complete variable domain, with remaining parts taken from reference TRBV19 and TRBJ1-5, reads DGGITQSPKYLFRKEGQNVTLSCEQNLNHDAMYWYRQDPGQGLRLIYYSQIVNDFQKGDIAEGYSVSREKKESFPLTVTSAQKNPTAFYLCASSRLGGQPQHFGDGTRLSIL.

The rearrangement links TRBV6-2 or TRBV6-3 to TRBJ1-5, with D perhaps TRBD1 (5 bases). Germline V gives CDR1 MNHEY, CDR2 SVGEGT. Trimming removed 2 bases from V and 0 bases from J, with 8 bases in between. The CDR3 length is 15 residues. The CDR3 nucleotides read TGTGCCAGCAGTTACGGGACCATTAGCAATCAGCCCCAGCATTTT. Its protein is CASSYGTISNQPQHF.

The table lists this clone with a few counts. The V call is TRBV18, the J call TRBJ1-4; D ambiguous. Germline CDR1 reads KGHSH; CDR2 reads LQKENI. Trimming removed 3 bases at V and 10 bases at J, with 9 bases between. This CDR3 is built from 12 residues. The DNA for the CDR3 is TGTGCCAGCTCACCGGTTGCGGGAAAACTGTTTTTT. Its translation: CASSPVAGKLFF.

The chain has TRBV10-3 and TRBJ1-2; D remains ambiguous. The germline V gene has CDR1 ENHRY and CDR2 SYGVKD. V lost 3 bases to trimming and J lost 4 bases, with 6 bases between them. This CDR3 spans 12 amino acids. CDR3 DNA sequence: TGTGCCATCAGTGACAGCTTCTATGGCTACACCTTC. The encoded protein is CAISDSFYGYTF.

This clone occurred once. The chain combines TRBV6-5 with TRBJ2-1; 12 positions match TRBD2. The V gene end was trimmed by 6 bases and the J gene end by 7 bases; junction bases not matched to a gene: 4. The CDR3 covers 14 residues. Germline V CDR1 and CDR2: MNHEY, SVGAGI. The CDR3 protein is CASRRTSGENEQFF. CDR3 sequence (DNA): TGTGCCAGCAGGAGGACTAGCGGGGAAAATGAGCAGTTCTTC.

V is TRBV7-8 and J is TRBJ2-3, with TRBD2 identical over 9 bases. The CDR3 runs to 19 residues. The germline CDR1 and CDR2 sequences are SGHVS and FQNEAQ. V lost 1 base to trimming and J lost 0 bases; unmatched junction nucleotides: 11. The CDR3 region has the DNA TGTGCCAGCAGCTTAGAACTAGCGGGCCGATCTTCTAGCACAGATACGCAGTATTTT. It yields the protein CASSLELAGRSSSTDTQYF.

The genes are TRBV27 and TRBJ2-2; D unresolved. Germline V gene lookup returns CDR1 MNHEY and CDR2 SMNVEV (reference sequence). V shed 4 bases and J shed 6 bases, with 6 bases lying between them. This CDR3 comprises 12 residues. The CDR3 bases are TGTGCCAGCAGTTCCCCCTCCGGGGAGCTGTTTTTT. Translating it yields CASSSPSGELFF.

The chain recombines TRBV25-1 with TRBJ1-6; no firm D call. The CDR3 is 13 amino acids. Germline CDR1 and CDR2: MGHDK and SYGVNS. The V end was cut by 4 bases, the J end by 10 bases, with 11 bases between. The CDR3 loop is CASSASRYSPLHF. The CDR3 bases are TGTGCCAGCAGTGCCTCCCGGTACTCACCCCTCCACTTT.

CDR3 sequence (DNA): TGTGCCAGCAGCCAAGATTGGGACAGCCTTGGCTATGGCTACACCTTC. Translated: CASSQDWDSLGYGYTF. V and J are TRBV4-2 and TRBJ1-2, with 7 bases aligning to TRBD1. V gave up 0 bases and J gave up 4 bases; unmatched junction bases: 8. The CDR3 loop spans 16 amino acids. Germline CDR1 reads LGHNA; CDR2 reads YNFKEQ.

The rearrangement uses TRBV7-2 and TRBJ2-2, with 9 nucleotides matching TRBD1. The V gene's germline CDR1 is SGHTA and CDR2 FQGNSA. The CDR3 totals 16 residues. The V and J ends lost 5 bases and 3 bases, in that order; junction bases with no gene match: 7. The CDR3 DNA sequence: TGTGCCAGCAGCGGGTACAGGGGGCAGGACACCGGGGAGCTGTTTTTT. This encodes CASSGYRGQDTGELFF.

V is TRBV27 and J is TRBJ1-5; D unresolved. Germline CDR1 is MNHEY and CDR2 is SMNVEV (reference sequence). V lost 6 bases to trimming and J lost 2 bases, with 17 bases between them. The CDR3 is made up of 16 amino acids. CDR3 amino acids: CASRPGGSWGNQPQHF. The CDR3 DNA sequence: TGTGCCAGCAGACCTGGAGGGTCTTGGGGCAATCAGCCCCAGCATTTT.

Turning to this clone: In the same sample, other DNA sequences code for this CDR3. V and J are TRBV5-4 and TRBJ2-7; 9 bases agree with TRBD1. The CDR3 sequence is 15 residues long. V shed 4 bases and J 4 bases; nucleotides not matched to a gene: 9. Per germline, CDR1 SGHNT and CDR2 YYREEE (reference sequence). The CDR3 loop reads CASSPGQGSSYEQYF. As DNA, the CDR3 is TGTGCCAGCAGCCCCGGACAGGGGTCCTCGTACGAGCAGTACTTC.

In DNA, the CDR3 is TGCAGCGTTGAAGATCCAGGGGAGAACACTGAAGCTTTCTTT. This encodes CSVEDPGENTEAFF. The chain uses TRBV29-1 and TRBJ1-1; possibly TRBD1 for D (6 bases). The CDR3 loop spans 14 amino acids. V was shortened by 0 bases and J by 1 base, with 9 bases between the two germline ends. Germline assignment: CDR1 SQVTM and CDR2 ANQGSEA.

Comment on this clone: A read error may explain this, as a much larger clone is one base away. CDR3 sequence reads: CASNLVPSLSYEQYF. For the CDR3, the DNA is TGTGCCAGCAACTTAGTTCCCAGCCTGTCCTACGAGCAGTACTTC. V is TRBV7-9 and J is TRBJ2-7; D gene uncertain. Germline V gene data show CDR1 as SEHNR and CDR2 as FQNEAQ (reference sequence). The CDR3 runs 15 residues.

By share of the sample, this clone is medium-sized. The chain combines TRBV15 with TRBJ1-2; D might be TRBD1 (6 bases). The V end lost 5 bases, the J end lost 0 bases, and 22 bases lay between the germline ends. The germline gives CDR1 LNHNV, CDR2 YYDKDF (reference sequence). The CDR3 totals 18 residues. The CDR3: CATSEGVGSGRANYGYTF. The CDR3 DNA reads TGTGCCACCAGCGAGGGGGTTGGATCTGGACGAGCTAACTATGGCTACACCTTC.

This clone was counted a few times. The genes are TRBV7-2 and TRBJ2-2; D unresolved. The CDR3 has 13 residues. CDR1 and CDR2 from the germline V gene are SGHTA and FQGNSA. V gave up 4 bases and J gave up 0 bases, with 3 bases separating them. The CDR3 spells CASSSPNTGELFF. The CDR3 nucleotides read TGTGCCAGCAGCTCTCCGAACACCGGGGAGCTGTTTTTT.

This clone was picked up a small number of times. The chain combines TRBV7-6 with TRBJ1-5, with D uncertain. The V gene's germline CDR1 is SGHVS and CDR2 FNYEAQ. This CDR3 region has 13 residues. The V end was cut by 5 bases, the J end by 7 bases, with 12 bases between. The CDR3 spells CASSQEDYQPQHF. The CDR3 DNA follows: TGTGCCAGCAGCCAGGAGGATTACCAGCCCCAGCATTTT.